This T cell receptor (beta chain) comes out of a study of brain T cells in children with intractable seizures (dated by TCRdb to the early 2020s). With respect to the entire study: Resected brain tissue from some 49 pediatric epilepsy surgery cases was initially screened for immune gene transcripts with a NanoString immunology panel. Of the approximately 12 selected surgery cases, pre-surgery blood was also sequenced for eight, so four had brain tissue only.

Results the study describes overall, beyond this receptor: Because sequencing depth was different between pre-surgery and post-surgery blood, clones absent from the pre-surgery sample may reflect undersampling. The patients' HCMV serostatus was not known, and viral specificity was inferred solely from CDR3 sequence similarity.

The sample's time point, from its label and the paper: blood from clinic visit 5 months post-surgery; TSC patient then seizure free. The surgery cases that showed the highest brain T cell transcript signatures were chosen for TCR beta chain sequencing of brain tissue, and of blood when it was available. Before surgery, patients had received at least one anti-epileptic drug. The TCR-sequenced patients were children whose drug-resistant epilepsy was caused by tuberous sclerosis complex, focal cortical dysplasia, Rasmussen encephalitis or hemimegalencephaly. Bulk genomic DNA was isolated from unsorted brain tissue and whole blood using the Monarch genomic DNA purification kit. The immunoSEQ assay was used to generate TCR beta chain sequences from genomic DNA. Per the authors' processing: Any CDR3 sequence that did not begin with the conserved framework cysteine at position 104 was removed by hand. To get clonality, the normalized Shannon's Diversity Index was subtracted from one, giving values from 0 (maximal diversity) to 1 (oligoclonal). Chi-squared comparison-of-proportions tests assessed whether the same CDR3 differed in frequency between samples, such as brain versus blood. Public clonotypes were found by searching immuneACCESS, and the VDJdb browser was used to assess similarity to known antiviral clonotypes. TCRdb stores this immuneACCESS table with in-frame sequences only. Part of the clones is absent; in the studies checked, under half of the shortfall reflects unresolved V genes, and no reason is known for the rest. Clonal size and the V and J genes are those of that table, whereas D and trimming came from the DNA. The sample data list about 340,000 clones, and 93% of these were observed just once. The ten largest clones represent approximately 5% of the sample.

A remark on this clone: There is no known antigen for this receptor. Qualities for individual bases were not recorded, and no much larger clone is one base off.

Including the terminal cysteine and phenylalanine, the CDR3 comprises 16 residues. The sequence is cut down to CDR3 DNA, 48 bases in frame from base 1. Per the germline V gene, SGHDN is the CDR1 and FVKESK is the CDR2. After removal of 4 bases from V and 2 bases from J, the junction retains 8 bases not matched to a gene. This receptor was taken from a boy under two years old with tuberous sclerosis and intractable seizures. The specimen comprised peripheral blood, sampled roughly 5 months after surgery. The rearranged chain carries TRBV14 and TRBJ1-2, with 9 middle bases fitting TRBD1. The sequenced DNA is TGTGCCAGCAGCCTTATTGGAGGACAGGGGAACTATGGCTACACCTTC. This encodes CASSLIGGQGNYGYTF. This CDR3, with the reference TRBV14 and TRBJ1-2 proteins standing in past its ends, gives the full variable domain EAGVTQFPSHSVIEKGQTVTLRCDPISGHDNLYWYRRVMGKEIKFLLHFVKESKQDESGMPNNRFLAERTGGTYSTLKVQPAELEDSGVYFCASSLIGGQGNYGYTFGSGTRLTVV.